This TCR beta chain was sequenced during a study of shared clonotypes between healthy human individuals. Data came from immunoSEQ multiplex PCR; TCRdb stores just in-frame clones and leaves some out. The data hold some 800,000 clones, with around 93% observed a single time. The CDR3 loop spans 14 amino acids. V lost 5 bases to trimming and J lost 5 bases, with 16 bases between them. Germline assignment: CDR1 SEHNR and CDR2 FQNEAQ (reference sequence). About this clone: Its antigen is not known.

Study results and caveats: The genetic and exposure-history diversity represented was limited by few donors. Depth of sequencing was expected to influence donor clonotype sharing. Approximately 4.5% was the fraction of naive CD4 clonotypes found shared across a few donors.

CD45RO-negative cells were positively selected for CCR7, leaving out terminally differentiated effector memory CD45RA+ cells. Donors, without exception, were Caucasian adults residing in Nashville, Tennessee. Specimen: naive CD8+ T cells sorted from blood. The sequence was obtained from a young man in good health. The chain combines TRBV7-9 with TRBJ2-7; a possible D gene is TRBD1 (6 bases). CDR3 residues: CASSPPRQGNEQYF. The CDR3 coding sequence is TGTGCCAGCAGCCCACCCCGCCAGGGGAACGAGCAGTACTTC.